The source of this TCR beta chain is a study of T cell changes during pregnancy in multiple sclerosis. Some clones are missing from TCRdb's copy, which holds only in-frame ones; the method was immunoSEQ multiplex PCR. Of about 40,000 clones listed, around 91% are singletons. This clone was seen once. The CDR3 is 15 amino acids. CDR1 and CDR2 (germline): ENHRY, SYGVKD. The V gene end was trimmed by 0 bases and the J gene end by 7 bases; junction bases not matched to a gene: 5. The source material was CD4+ T cells from peripheral blood mononuclear cells, sampled before pregnancy. This TCR was sampled from a female donor with multiple sclerosis, enrolled in a pregnancy study. The chain combines TRBV10-3 with TRBJ2-1; 8 bases fit TRBD1. CDR3 region: CAISESGQGWNEQFF. DNA for the CDR3: TGTGCCATCAGTGAGTCCGGACAGGGCTGGAATGAGCAGTTCTTC.